This is a list of T cell receptor beta chains from one sample in a study of CD8 T cells in Susac syndrome. MiXCR was run by TCRdb on the immunoSEQ multiplex PCR reads, yielding one entry per CDR3 protein. The sample lists 180,000 or so distinct CDR3 sequences; roughly 94% were seen once. Sequences were obtained from CD4+ T cells from PBMCs. Receptors originate from a human donor with Susac syndrome. Both conserved end residues are part of each CDR3. A D gene is named only where the DNA matches it firmly.

TRBJ1-1 | TRBV5-1 | NA | TGCGCCAGCAGCTTGGTAGAGACTGAAGCTTTCTTT | CASSLVETEAFF
TRBJ2-1 | TRBV15 | TRBD2 | TGTGCCACCAGCAGAGACGGGCTAGCGGGAATCAATGAGCAGTTCTTC | CATSRDGLAGINEQFF
TRBJ1-1 | TRBV5-1 | NA | TGCGCCAGCAGCTATTCCAGGGGAGAAGACACTGAAGCTTTCTTT | CASSYSRGEDTEAFF
TRBJ2-1 | TRBV29-1 | TRBD1 | TGCAGCGTTGAAGCAGGGACAGACAATGAGCAGTTCTTC | CSVEAGTDNEQFF
TRBJ2-2 | TRBV12-3/TRBV12-4 | NA | TGTGCCAGCCGGGCGGTCCCGGACGGGGAGCTGTTTTTT | CASRAVPDGELFF
TRBJ2-3 | TRBV6-1 | NA | TGTGCCAGCAGTTTTTCCACAGGGAGCACAGATACGCAGTATTTT | CASSFSTGSTDTQYF
TRBJ2-7 | TRBV4-2 | TRBD1 | TGTGCCAGCAGCCAAGCGGACAGGGATTTTTACGAGCAGTACTTC | CASSQADRDFYEQYF
TRBJ2-3 | TRBV7-9 | NA | TGTGCCAGCAGCGACGTAGATACGCAGTATTTT | CASSDVDTQYF
TRBJ2-5 | TRBV20-1 | TRBD2 | TGCAGTGCGCCGACTAGCGGTCAAGAGACCCAGTACTTC | CSAPTSGQETQYF
TRBJ1-5 | TRBV5-1 | NA | TGCGCCAGCAGCTTCGGGGACAACTTCAATCAGCCCCAGCATTTT | CASSFGDNFNQPQHF
TRBJ1-2 | TRBV20-1 | NA | TGCAGTGCTAGGAACCCGGGGGGGAGCTCTGGCTACACCTTC | CSARNPGGSSGYTF
TRBJ1-4 | TRBV20-1 | NA | TGCAGTGCCCCGATCGGGACACTTGCAACTAATGAAAAACTGTTTTTT | CSAPIGTLATNEKLFF
TRBJ2-1 | TRBV4-1 | NA | TGCGCCAGCAGCCAAGATATCGGGCCCCAGTTCTTC | CASSQDIGPQFF